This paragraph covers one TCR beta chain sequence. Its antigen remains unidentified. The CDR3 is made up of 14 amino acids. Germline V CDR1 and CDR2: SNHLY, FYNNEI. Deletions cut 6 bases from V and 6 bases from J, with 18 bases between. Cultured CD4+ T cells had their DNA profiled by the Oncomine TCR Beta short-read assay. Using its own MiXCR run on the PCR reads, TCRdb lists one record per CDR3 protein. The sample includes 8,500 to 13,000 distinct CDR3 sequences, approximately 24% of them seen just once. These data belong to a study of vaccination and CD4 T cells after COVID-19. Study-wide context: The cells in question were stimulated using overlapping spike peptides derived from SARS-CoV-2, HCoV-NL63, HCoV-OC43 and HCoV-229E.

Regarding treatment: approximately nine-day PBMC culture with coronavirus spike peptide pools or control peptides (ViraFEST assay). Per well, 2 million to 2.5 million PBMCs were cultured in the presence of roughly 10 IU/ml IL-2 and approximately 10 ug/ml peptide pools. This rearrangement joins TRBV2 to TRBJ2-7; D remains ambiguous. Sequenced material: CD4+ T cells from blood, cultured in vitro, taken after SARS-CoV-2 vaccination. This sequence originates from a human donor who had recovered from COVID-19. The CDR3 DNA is TGTGCCAGCAGACTGGGCCCCCTTGCAGGCGAGCAGTACTTC. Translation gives CASRLGPLAGEQYF.